These 30 T cell receptor beta chains were all obtained from the same sample, sequenced in a study of spatial heterogeneity in lung cancer. Time point noted: sample taken at primary tumor resection. MiXCR was run by TCRdb on the 5' RACE reads, yielding one entry per CDR3 protein. The sample has 6,000 or so distinct CDR3 sequences; approximately 12% are singletons. The specimen was lung tissue, collected at surgery. These receptors were collected from a human donor with early-stage non-small cell lung cancer.

By sample fraction, this clonotype is medium-sized. For a library built for alpha chains, this beta chain is a stray read; little rests on its size. This chain uses TRBV20-1 with TRBJ2-3; D call uncertain. The CDR3 is 13 residues long. CDR1 DFQATT and CDR2 SNEGSKA come from the germline V gene (reference sequence). Trimming took 1 base from V and 5 from J, leaving 10 bases between them. CDR3 amino acids: CSARVTGIDTQYF. CDR3 in DNA: TGCAGTGCTAGAGTGACTGGCATAGATACGCAGTATTTT.

Judged by abundance, this clonotype is medium-sized (0.01 to 0.1%). This beta chain represents an off-target read in a library built for alpha chains; its size is of limited meaning. The chain has TRBV11-2 and TRBJ2-1; TRBD1 aligns across 7 bases. Per the germline V gene, CDR1 is SGHAT and CDR2 is FQNNGV. This CDR3 contains 14 residues. After removal of 3 bases from V and 5 bases from J, the junction contained 4 bases not matched to a gene. CDR3 protein: CASSLGQFNNEQFF. DNA of the CDR3: TGTGCCAGCAGCTTGGGACAGTTCAACAATGAGCAGTTCTTC.

Relative to its sample, this clonotype is medium-sized. This beta chain turned up in a library designed for alpha chains; as an off-target read, its abundance says little. V gene TRBV2 combines with J gene TRBJ2-7; D is undetermined. CDR1 and CDR2 from the germline V gene are SNHLY and FYNNEI. With 1 base removed from V and 4 bases from J, the gap between germline ends came to 5 bases. The CDR3 extends over 12 amino acids. The CDR3: CASSEEVYEQYF. The CDR3 DNA reads TGTGCCAGCAGTGAAGAGGTGTACGAGCAGTACTTC.

This clonotype was observed at least ten times. Being off target in a library aimed at alpha chains, this beta chain has a size of little meaning. The chain recombines TRBV20-1 with TRBJ2-3; TRBD2 agrees at 11 bases. From germline, CDR1 is DFQATT and CDR2 SNEGSKA (reference sequence). V lost 6 bases and J lost 3; bases outside the gene matches: 14. The CDR3 sequence is 17 residues long. CDR3 region: CSATPTSVAGGTDTQYF. In nucleotides, the CDR3 is TGCAGTGCAACCCCAACCTCTGTAGCGGGAGGGACAGATACGCAGTATTTT.

This clonotype is deemed medium-sized. This beta chain is an off-target read within a library intended for alpha chains, so its frequency means little. The chain recombines TRBV20-1 with TRBJ2-3, with 7 bases matching TRBD2. With 2 bases clipped from V and 0 bases from J, the junction kept 5 bases outside the gene matches. This CDR3 contains 15 residues. Germline CDR1 and CDR2: DFQATT and SNEGSKA (reference sequence). The CDR3 bases are TGCAGTGCTAGAAAACTAGCGACTAGCACAGATACGCAGTATTTT. Translation: CSARKLATSTDTQYF.

By share, this clonotype counts as medium-sized (0.01 to 0.1%). Because the library targeted alpha chains, this beta chain is an off-target read whose size means little. The J gene is TRBJ2-7, the V gene TRBV5-1; 8 nucleotides align to TRBD1. The V and J ends lost 0 bases and 3 bases, in that order; junction bases with no gene match: 8. The germline V gene encodes CDR1 SGHRS and CDR2 YFSETQ. This CDR3 has 16 amino acids. The DNA of the CDR3 is TGCGCCAGCAGCTTGGCGGACAGGGAACAGGGCTACGAGCAGTACTTC. Amino acids: CASSLADREQGYEQYF.

This clonotype was picked up many times. This beta chain lies outside the target of a library built for alpha chains; its clone size means little. The genes are TRBV19 and TRBJ1-2; D is unclear. The CDR3 is 12 residues long. From germline, CDR1 is LNHDA and CDR2 SQIVND (reference sequence). Trimming cost V 7 bases and J 8 bases, with 14 bases left between them. The CDR3 coding sequence is TGTGCCAGTACCATGGACGGACTCGGCTACACCTTC. Residues: CASTMDGLGYTF.

Judged by abundance, this clonotype is medium-sized. Little can be read into the size of this beta chain, an off-target read in a library designed for alpha chains. CDR3 sequence: CASSWAGGNTIYF. The CDR3, as DNA: TGTGCCAGCAGCTGGGCCGGGGGAAACACCATATATTTT. J is TRBJ1-3 and V is TRBV7-2; D call uncertain. Between the trimmed V and J ends, which lost 4 bases and 4 bases, there was a span of 8 bases. The CDR3 consists of 13 residues. Germline assignment: CDR1 SGHTA and CDR2 FQGNSA.

By share, this clonotype counts as medium-sized. This beta chain represents an off-target read in a library built for alpha chains; its size is of limited meaning. The gene calls are TRBV14 and TRBJ1-1; 7 bases fit TRBD1. The V gene's germline CDR1 is SGHDN and CDR2 FVKESK. Trimming cost V 6 bases and J 6 bases; bases outside gene matches: 16. This CDR3 is 16 amino acids long. This CDR3 reads CASRGPGQIGTPEAFF. CDR3 DNA sequence: TGTGCCAGCAGGGGCCCGGGACAGATAGGGACCCCTGAAGCTTTCTTT. The full variable domain, rest sourced from reference TRBV14 and TRBJ1-1, is EAGVTQFPSHSVIEKGQTVTLRCDPISGHDNLYWYRRVMGKEIKFLLHFVKESKQDESGMPNNRFLAERTGGTYSTLKVQPAELEDSGVYFCASRGPGQIGTPEAFFGQGTRLTVV.

Details on this clonotype: This beta chain slipped into a library made for alpha chains as a stray read, so its size is not meaningful. CDR3: CASRALGAGYTF. Here the CDR3 DNA reads TGTGCCAGCAGGGCCCTTGGGGCTGGCTACACCTTC. V usage is TRBV2 and J usage is TRBJ1-2; D perhaps matches TRBD1 (5 bases). The CDR3 spans 12 residues. The germline V gene has CDR1 SNHLY and CDR2 FYNNEI. Deletions cut 6 bases from V and 7 bases from J, with 12 bases between.

As to this clonotype: Because the library targeted alpha chains, this beta chain is an off-target read whose size means little. The chain uses TRBV27 and TRBJ1-1; 9 nucleotides line up with TRBD1. Germline CDR1 and CDR2: MNHEY and SMNVEV (reference sequence). The trim removed 5 bases at V and 4 bases at J, leaving 5 bases unmatched. The CDR3 is 14 residues long. The CDR3 here is CASSLDRGVTEAFF. The CDR3 region has the DNA TGTGCCAGCAGTCTGGACAGGGGAGTCACTGAAGCTTTCTTT.

This clonotype is classed as medium-sized. This beta chain is a stray sequence in a library constructed for alpha chains; its clone size is not meaningful. V gene TRBV6-5 combines with J gene TRBJ1-1; D not resolved. CDR3 size: 13 residues. The V and J ends lost 5 bases and 0 bases respectively, with 7 bases between them. Germline CDR1 and CDR2: MNHEY and SVGAGI. The CDR3 region is CASSRNMNTEAFF. The CDR3 DNA reads as TGTGCCAGCAGTCGGAACATGAACACTGAAGCTTTCTTT.

The table lists this clonotype with many counts. This beta chain lies outside the target of a library built for alpha chains; its clone size means little. The chain combines TRBV20-1 with TRBJ2-1; 9 nucleotides line up with TRBD2. Germline CDR1 reads DFQATT; CDR2 reads SNEGSKA (reference sequence). V dropped 4 bases and J dropped 4; count of bases not matched to a gene: 8. CDR3 length: 15 amino acids. CDR3 coding DNA: TGCAGTGCTACCTATAGGCTAGCGGGGTACAATGAGCAGTTCTTC. Its protein product is CSATYRLAGYNEQFF.

This clonotype was picked up many times. Since it is a stray read in a library aimed at alpha chains, this beta chain has a size that is not meaningful. The V gene is TRBV27, the J gene TRBJ2-7; 7 bases match TRBD1. V shed 2 bases and J 2 bases; nucleotides not matched to a gene: 15. This CDR3 comprises 18 residues. Germline CDR1 is MNHEY and CDR2 is SMNVEV (reference sequence). CDR3 residues: CASSLKGAGQTVAYEQYF. The CDR3 region has the DNA TGTGCCAGCAGTTTAAAGGGGGCGGGCCAAACCGTCGCCTACGAGCAGTACTTC.

This clonotype appeared many times. Since the library was made to target alpha chains, this beta chain is a stray read and its abundance is not meaningful. The chain joins TRBV20-1 to TRBJ1-1; TRBD1 matches 12 bases. This CDR3 comprises 15 residues. Germline trimming cut 1 base from V and 1 base from J; bases unmatched to any gene: 1. In germline, CDR1 is DFQATT, CDR2 SNEGSKA (reference sequence). CDR3 sequence reads: CSARGGQGANTEAFF. In DNA form, the CDR3 reads TGCAGTGCTAGAGGGGGACAGGGGGCGAACACTGAAGCTTTCTTT.

This clonotype was recorded many times. This beta chain represents an off-target read in a library built for alpha chains; its size is of limited meaning. CDR3 nucleotides: TGTGCCAGCACTAGGACAGGAGGAGTCTATGGCTACACCTTC. Its protein product is CASTRTGGVYGYTF. This chain joins TRBV12-3 or TRBV12-4 and TRBJ1-2; TRBD1 aligns across 7 bases. Trimming at V came to 7 bases and at J to 4 bases, leaving 9 bases not matched to a gene. The CDR3 extends over 14 amino acids.

This clonotype came up many times. A library prepared for alpha chains yielded this beta chain as an off-target read; its size is of little meaning. The CDR3 protein is CASGLVLSGSYNEQFF. CDR3 nucleotide sequence: TGTGCTAGTGGTTTGGTACTTAGCGGCTCCTACAATGAGCAGTTCTTC. The chain couples TRBV12-5 to TRBJ2-1; TRBD2 might be the D (6 bases). CDR1 and CDR2 (germline): LGHNT, FRNRAP. This CDR3 has 16 residues. V lost 0 bases to trimming and J lost 0 bases, with 9 bases between them.

Note on this clonotype: This beta chain is off target for a library built for alpha chains, so its abundance means little. The chain employs TRBV7-3 and TRBJ2-1; 12 bases are shared with TRBD2. J gave up 4 bases and V 5 bases, and 3 bases lay outside the gene matches. In germline, CDR1 is SGHTA, CDR2 FQGTGA. The CDR3 consists of 15 residues. The CDR3 region has the DNA TGTGCCAGCAGCATGACTAGCGGGAGATACAATGAGCAGTTCTTC. It codes for CASSMTSGRYNEQFF.

This clonotype was counted many times. For a library built for alpha chains, this beta chain is a stray read; little rests on its size. The chain joins TRBV2 to TRBJ2-7; D is possibly TRBD1 (6 bases). The CDR3 has 13 amino acids. The V end lost 6 bases, the J end lost 2 bases, and 11 bases lay between the germline ends. Germline V lookup: CDR1 SNHLY, CDR2 FYNNEI. CDR3 residues: CASRRQVAYEQYF. The DNA of the CDR3 is TGTGCCAGCAGAAGACAGGTAGCCTACGAGCAGTACTTC.

In its sample, this clonotype is medium-sized. For a library built for alpha chains, this beta chain is a stray read; little rests on its size. DNA for the CDR3: TGTGCCAGCACCGTCGGCGGGGACAGGGAAGTTAAGCAGTTCTTC. It yields the protein CASTVGGDREVKQFF. The chain joins TRBV6-2 or TRBV6-3 to TRBJ2-1, with 9 bases matching TRBD1. This CDR3 is built from 15 residues. J lost 11 bases, V lost 7 bases, and 15 bases had no gene match. Germline V gene lookup returns CDR1 MNHEY and CDR2 SVGEGT.

This clonotype was counted only a few times. The size of this beta chain means little, since it is a stray read in a library made for alpha chains. This sequence joins TRBV6-5 and TRBJ1-6; D ambiguous. The germline V gene encodes CDR1 MNHEY and CDR2 SVGAGI. V lost 6 bases and J 5 bases, leaving 14 bases between the germline ends. The length of the CDR3 is 15 residues. The CDR3 loop reads CASRRTGRNNSPLHF. The CDR3 region has the DNA TGTGCCAGCAGACGCACCGGACGGAATAATTCACCCCTCCACTTT.

A word on this clonotype: With the library built for alpha chains, this beta chain is off target and its frequency is not meaningful. The CDR3 DNA follows: TGCAGCGCCCCCACCCCGGAGTTCGCCTACAATGAGCAGTTCTTC. Translation: CSAPTPEFAYNEQFF. This chain joins TRBV29-1 and TRBJ2-1; unclear D gene. V lost 7 bases, J lost 2 bases, and 18 bases lay in between. The germline CDR1 and CDR2 sequences are SQVTM and ANQGSEA. The CDR3 is made up of 15 amino acids.

As regards this clonotype: A library prepared for alpha chains yielded this beta chain as an off-target read; its size is of little meaning. The chain couples TRBV5-1 to TRBJ2-7; D could derive from TRBD1 or TRBD2 (5 bases each). Germline V lookup: CDR1 SGHRS, CDR2 YFSETQ. The CDR3 totals 13 residues. Trimming removed 0 bases from V and 4 bases from J, with 8 bases in between. The CDR3 DNA is TGCGCCAGCAGCTTGGTGGGGGTGTACGAGCAGTACTTC. The encoded protein is CASSLVGVYEQYF.

Concerning this clonotype: A library prepared for alpha chains yielded this beta chain as an off-target read; its size is of little meaning. This chain joins TRBV9 and TRBJ1-1, with D perhaps matching TRBD1 (6 bases). Germline V gene lookup returns CDR1 SGDLS and CDR2 YYNGEE. The CDR3 consists of 13 residues. The V end lost 3 bases, the J end lost 6 bases, and 12 bases lay between the germline ends. The CDR3 DNA sequence: TGTGCCAGCAGCGGGACACAGGGCTCTGAAGCTTTCTTT. This translates into CASSGTQGSEAFF.

This clonotype was counted at least ten times. Within a library made for alpha chains, this beta chain is off target, and its count is uninformative. This sequence joins TRBV2 and TRBJ2-7; 9 bases line up with TRBD1. This CDR3 region has 14 residues. V was pared by 8 bases and J by 5 bases, with 10 bases of the junction left unmatched. Germline lookup yields CDR1 SNHLY and CDR2 FYNNEI. CDR3 nucleotides: TGTGCCAGCCTGTCTGGGACAGGGAGCCACGAGCAGTACTTC. Its protein is CASLSGTGSHEQYF.

In the case of this clonotype: The junction shows a germline mismatch at one end, possibly a read error. This beta chain appears as a stray read in a library generated for alpha chains; its size is not informative. The genes are TRBV12-3 or TRBV12-4 and TRBJ2-1; D gene ambiguous. The CDR3 is 13 amino acids. The CDR3 protein is CASSPWSFNEQFF. The CDR3 DNA is TGTGCCAGCAGTCCTTGGTCCTTCAATGAGCAGTTCTTC.

This clonotype showed up many times. The library was prepared for alpha chains; this beta chain is a stray read, so its frequency means little. This chain links TRBV7-3 with TRBJ2-3; D tentatively reads TRBD1 or TRBD2 (5 bases each). Germline V gives CDR1 SGHTA, CDR2 FQGTGA. The CDR3 contains 15 residues. V was pared by 0 bases and J by 0 bases, with 7 bases between. The CDR3 reads CASSLTGTSTDTQYF. CDR3 coding DNA: TGTGCCAGCAGCTTAACCGGGACGAGCACAGATACGCAGTATTTT.

This clonotype has ten or more counts. Within a library made for alpha chains, this beta chain is off target, and its count is uninformative. This rearrangement joins TRBV29-1 to TRBJ1-1; D is undetermined. Germline CDR1 SQVTM, CDR2 ANQGSEA. This CDR3 has 11 amino acids. Trimming removed 2 bases at V and 1 base at J, with 2 bases between. The CDR3 DNA is TGCAGCGTTGAAAAGAACACTGAAGCTTTCTTT. Protein: CSVEKNTEAFF.

By frequency in the sample, this clonotype is large (0.1 to 1%). This beta chain slipped into a library made for alpha chains as a stray read, so its size is not meaningful. The J gene is TRBJ1-2, the V gene TRBV9, with D unclear. Looked up from germline, CDR1 is SGDLS and CDR2 is YYNGEE. This CDR3 comprises 17 residues. Trimming cost V 0 bases and J 1 base, with 16 bases left between them. CDR3 nucleotides: TGTGCCAGCAGCGTAGGGACCGGTGAGAATGGTAACTATGGCTACACCTTC. Protein: CASSVGTGENGNYGYTF.

The table lists this clonotype with many counts. The size of this beta chain means little, since it is a stray read in a library made for alpha chains. The genes are TRBV5-1 and TRBJ2-5; D is perhaps TRBD1 or TRBD2 (5 bases each). This CDR3 spans 15 amino acids. V lost 3 bases, J lost 0 bases, and 12 bases lay in between. In germline, CDR1 is SGHRS, CDR2 YFSETQ. CDR3 bases: TGCGCCAGCAGCTCCGGGACCCAGTACCAAGAGACCCAGTACTTC. Residues: CASSSGTQYQETQYF.